This TCR beta chain was retrieved from a study of T cell responses to AZD1222 COVID-19 vaccine. Study-wide findings and caveats: Just six people given AZD1222 tested seropositive at baseline. Nearly half of the spike-specific TCRs reportedly recognize variant regions that carry no mutations.

Assay used: immunoSEQ multiplex PCR; TCRdb lists only in-frame clones, some missing. This sample yields about 120,000 clones, of which around 88% are seen a single time; around 8.7% belongs to the top ten. Comment on this clone: Antigen: not known.

Trimming shortened V by 2 bases and J by 5 bases, and 16 bases separated the two germline ends. Germline V gene sequence: CDR1 SGHTS, CDR2 YDEGEE. The CDR3 sequence is 15 residues long. Sample: peripheral blood, taken on day 0 of AZD1222 vaccination. V gene TRBV5-8 combines with J gene TRBJ2-5; D possibly uses TRBD1 or TRBD2 (5 bases each). The TCR sequence derives from an adult in good health. The chain's CDR3 is CASSFFGHGGETQYF. CDR3 in DNA: TGTGCCAGCAGCTTTTTTGGACACGGCGGGGAGACCCAGTACTTC.